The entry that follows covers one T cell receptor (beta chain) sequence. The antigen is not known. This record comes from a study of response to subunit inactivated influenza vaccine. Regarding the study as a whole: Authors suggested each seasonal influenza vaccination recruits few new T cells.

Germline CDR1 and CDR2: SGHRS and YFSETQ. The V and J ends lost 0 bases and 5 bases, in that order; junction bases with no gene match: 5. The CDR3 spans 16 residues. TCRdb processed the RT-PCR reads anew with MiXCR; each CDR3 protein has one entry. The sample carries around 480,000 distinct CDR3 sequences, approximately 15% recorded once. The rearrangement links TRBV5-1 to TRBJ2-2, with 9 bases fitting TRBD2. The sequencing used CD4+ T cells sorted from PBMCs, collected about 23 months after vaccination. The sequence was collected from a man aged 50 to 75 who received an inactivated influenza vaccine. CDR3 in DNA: TGCGCCAGCAGCTTGGATCTAGCGGGAAGGACCGGGGAGCTGTTTTTT. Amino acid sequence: CASSLDLAGRTGELFF.